This T cell receptor beta chain derives from a study of T-cell reconstitution after alpha-beta-depleted transplantation in children. Study results and limitations: Several hundred expanded graft clones reportedly were the source of alpha-beta T cells about two months after transplant. T-cell counts and diversity at one year following transplant were attributed mainly to newly produced T cells. Certain patients had high TCRbeta diversity at day 60, and it came from recipient T cells and thymic progenitors that survived.

A library of TCRbeta sequences, prepared with unique molecular identifiers, was generated. TCRdb analysed the PCR reads with MiXCR anew, one entry per CDR3 protein. The sample holds almost 500,000 distinct CDR3 sequences; 8% to 11% are singletons and the top ten take just over 2%. There are many counts of this clonotype. Its specificity is unknown. This CDR3 comprises 12 residues. From germline, CDR1 is SEHNR and CDR2 FQNEAQ (reference sequence). Trimming shortened V by 4 bases and J by 11 bases, and 11 bases separated the two germline ends. This receptor was obtained from a child between 2 and 9 years old with inherited bone marrow failure, due to receive a stem cell transplant. Sample: PBMCs, taken before TCRalphabeta/CD19-depleted stem cell transplant. The chain has TRBV7-9 and TRBJ1-4; D is ambiguous. CDR3 nucleotide sequence: TGTGCCAGCAGCTGGTCGCGAGGCAAACTGTTTTTT. Amino acid sequence: CASSWSRGKLFF.